This record looks at one T cell receptor (beta chain) sequence and its context. This clonotype was found many times. No cognate antigen has been identified for it. The sample holds no much larger clone one base away, and base qualities are not on file. Deletion took 1 base off V and 3 bases off J, with a span of 7 bases between the germline ends. The germline V gene (reference sequence) yields SGHNT for CDR1 and YYREEE for CDR2. Including cysteine and phenylalanine, the CDR3 has 13 amino acids. The sequence is cut down to CDR3 DNA, 39 bases in frame from base 1. This sample is drawn from a study of molecular identifiers for immune sequencing clone quantification (dated by TCRdb to between 2018 and 2020). Looking at the study overall: For a replicate experiment, RNA from approximately 20,000 or 100,000 naive CD8 T cells was divided into five aliquots, and four of the five aliquots were sequenced. CD8 T cells were used in a methods study to benchmark molecular-identifier clustering-based TCR repertoire sequencing (MIDCIRS) and TCR RNA copy counting. Here is what the overall study found, with its caveats: In CMV-specific effector cells, clones with more than 20 RNA copies accounted for over 97% of molecules, whereas in naive cells such clones accounted for under 1%. Spiked-in Jurkat TCR RNA equivalent to a single cell was reported to be detectable even among one million naive CD8 T cells. Highly expanded clone sizes could be underestimated if identical TCR molecules share a barcode. When barcode sub-clustering was omitted, TCR diversity was inflated by chimeric consensus sequences, with chimeras reaching as high as 47%. Naive libraries contained spiked-in Jurkat TCR RNA (more than nine copies' worth), which is not part of the donor repertoire. Modeling indicated roughly 3.3 TCR RNA copies recovered per cell, compared with around 9.8 by digital PCR, which implies a capture efficiency of around 29%.

Naive CD8 T cell libraries were made from approximately 22,000 to 940,000 sorted cells using 10%, 30% or 50% of purified RNA. Naive CD8 T cells were FACS-sorted as CD8+CD4-CCR7+CD45RA+ on a BD FACSAria II into RLT Plus buffer. Detection sensitivity was tested by spiking Jurkat RNA equal to roughly ten TCR copies' worth into samples containing about 17,000-1,000,000 naive CD8 T cells. Enrichment of CD8 T cells was done with RosetteSep CD8+ T Cell Enrichment Cocktail plus Ficoll-Paque, and ACK red cell lysis came afterward. Library preparation employed PCR. The sequencing machine was an Illumina HiSeq 4000. Bulk TCR libraries were made following a previously described method, with the TCR primers given in Table S5. The Qiagen AllPrep DNA/RNA kit was used to purify total RNA. Before analysis, reads from multiple sequencing runs of one library were combined. The source study handled its data this way. Reads were retained only if the reads had an exact TCR constant sequence, and the retained reads were trimmed to 150 nt and grouped according to their 12-nt molecular barcodes. Reads within each barcode group were sub-clustered using a 15% Levenshtein threshold, and quality-weighted consensus sequences were constructed for each RNA molecule. Non-functional sequences were filtered out, along with any lower-count sequence sitting one edit away from another sequence. Based on fitting two negative binomial distributions, any barcode sub-cluster with under 20% of the maximum read count was discarded. TCRdb handled the public reads itself, with Q25 trimming in fastp and clone calling in MiXCR, and kept productive beta chains. Each entry merges the rows of one CDR3 protein and shows their most common DNA and genes. TCRdb's processing, not the study's, gives the V and J calls here. The sample table shows roughly 50,000 distinct CDR3 sequences, and about 25% are seen once. Of the sample, under 2% is held by the ten largest clones.

This chain is built from TRBV5-4 and TRBJ2-5, with the D gene not confidently named. The TCR comes from a human donor in good health. Some libraries in this study had Jurkat cell RNA spiked in. Sequenced material: naive CD8+ T cells from blood, with Jurkat cell RNA spiked in. Read against the paper, the sample's cell subset or site label means: FACS-sorted CD8+CD4-CCR7+CD45RA+ naive T cells. The CDR3 protein: CASSLLAEETQYF. The DNA is TGTGCCAGCAGCTTGTTGGCAGAAGAGACCCAGTACTTC.